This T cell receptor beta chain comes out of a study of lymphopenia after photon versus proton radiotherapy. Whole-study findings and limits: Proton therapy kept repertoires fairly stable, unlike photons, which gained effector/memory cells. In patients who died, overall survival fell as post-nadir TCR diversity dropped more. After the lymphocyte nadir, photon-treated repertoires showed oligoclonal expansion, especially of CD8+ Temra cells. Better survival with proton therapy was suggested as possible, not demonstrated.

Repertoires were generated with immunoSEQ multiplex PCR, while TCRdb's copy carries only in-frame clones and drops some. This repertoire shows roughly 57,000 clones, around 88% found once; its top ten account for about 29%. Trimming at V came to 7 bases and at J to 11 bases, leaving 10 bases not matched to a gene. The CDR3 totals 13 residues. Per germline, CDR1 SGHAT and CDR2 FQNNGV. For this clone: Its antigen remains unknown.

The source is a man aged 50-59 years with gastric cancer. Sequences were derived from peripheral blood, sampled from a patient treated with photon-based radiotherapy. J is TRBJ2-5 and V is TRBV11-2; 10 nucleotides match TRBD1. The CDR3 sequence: CASTRDRGSKQYF. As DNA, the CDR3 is TGTGCCAGCACCCGGGACAGGGGTAGCAAGCAGTACTTC.